The rows below give T cell receptor beta chains drawn from one sample of a study of cytotoxic CD8 clonotypes in ibrutinib-treated CLL. Only in-frame clones appear in the TCRdb table, and some are missing; sequencing was by immunoSEQ multiplex PCR. The sample lists about 2,800 clones; 82% were seen once. The sample was PBMCs, taken before ibrutinib treatment. The receptors originated from a human donor with chronic lymphocytic leukemia. Both conserved end residues are part of each CDR3. The D gene is left open where the match is weak.

>TRBV5-6|NA|TRBJ2-7
CASSFGTLDGQYF
>TRBV11-2|NA|TRBJ2-3
CASSHRSTDTQYF
>TRBV20-1|NA|TRBJ2-5
CSARDDETQYF
>TRBV7-6|TRBD1|TRBJ1-1
CASRLPRDRSRKGAEAFF
>TRBV27|NA|TRBJ2-7
CASSLGGEQYF
>TRBV7-8|NA|TRBJ1-1
CASSLAAGATEAFF
>TRBV29-1|NA|TRBJ2-5
CSVGTGSGRETQYF
>TRBV5-1|TRBD2|TRBJ2-1
CASSSRLAGGYNEQFF
>TRBV10-3|TRBD2|TRBJ2-2
CAISSPGGESTPAELFF
>TRBV5-6|NA|TRBJ1-2
CASSLGSAGMSYTF
>TRBV7-9|TRBD2|TRBJ2-1
CASSLGDYPYNEQFF
>TRBV10-3|NA|TRBJ1-1
CAISEWGGARADTEAFF
>TRBV6-6|NA|TRBJ1-1
CASSLLAATLNTEAFF
>TRBV2|TRBD1|TRBJ1-1
CASRRQGASGTEAFF
>TRBV19|NA|TRBJ1-2
CASSIKTGTIGYTF
>TRBV6-5|NA|TRBJ1-2
CASSYGTANYGYTF
>TRBV7-9|TRBD2|TRBJ2-1
CASSLGEGLYNEQFF
>TRBV6-1|TRBD2|TRBJ2-1
CASRVAGGPYNEQFF
>TRBV6-4|NA|TRBJ2-1
CASSEGQYNEQFF
>TRBV5-1|TRBD2|TRBJ2-3
CASSWGRGGDTQYF
>TRBV11-3|NA|TRBJ2-3
CASSPGLSTDTQYF
>TRBV25-1|TRBD1|TRBJ2-3
CASSVGQGRADTQYF
>TRBV2|NA|TRBJ1-1
CASSRPGPTEAFF
>TRBV7-2|NA|TRBJ2-7
CASSLAGGREQYF
>TRBV21-1|NA|TRBJ1-1
CASSTFLATHRTEAFF
>TRBV11-2|NA|TRBJ2-5
CASSSFGLTTLGEETQYF
>TRBV11-2|NA|TRBJ1-2
CASSPPGTNYGYTF
>TRBV6-1|NA|TRBJ1-2
CASTQGLGNYGYTF
>TRBV27|TRBD1|TRBJ1-6
CASSLRQGGGNSPLHF
>TRBV4-2|NA|TRBJ1-4
CASSQDSATNEKLFF
>TRBV27|TRBD1|TRBJ2-1
CASATGGFREQFF
>TRBV29-1|NA|TRBJ1-2
CSVEDGGFGYGYTF
>TRBV6-5|NA|TRBJ1-1
CASSYSMVDGNTEAFF
>TRBV12-5|TRBD1|TRBJ1-4
CASGEDRDGEKLFF
>TRBV28|NA|TRBJ1-1
CASIDGMNTEAFF
>TRBV19|NA|TRBJ2-5
CASSIKLGPGTQYF
>TRBV6-5|TRBD1|TRBJ1-3
CASSYNGQGNTIYF
>TRBV4-2|TRBD2|TRBJ2-1
CASSQGLAGGAYNEQFF
>TRBV2|TRBD2|TRBJ2-5
CASSEAGGVQETQYF
>TRBV7-9|NA|TRBJ2-7
CASSSSLGEPYEQYF
>TRBV15|NA|TRBJ2-7
CATSRDQGGPYEQYF
>TRBV19|NA|TRBJ1-1
CASSPNMWGRTEAFF
>TRBV14|NA|TRBJ2-1
CASSPNRNEQFF
>TRBV10-3|TRBD1|TRBJ1-2
CAISDTGTGSTF
>TRBV11-2|NA|TRBJ1-1
CASSPRSNTEAFF
>TRBV2|NA|TRBJ2-6
CASRAGANVLTF
>TRBV10-1|NA|TRBJ1-5
CAASNRVERNQPQHF
>TRBV5-6|TRBD2|TRBJ2-3
CASSLAGRMSTQYF
>TRBV5-1|TRBD1|TRBJ1-6
CASSVDREASPLHF
>TRBV2|NA|TRBJ2-7
CASLGRQYEQYF
>TRBV7-9|TRBD2|TRBJ2-3
CASSHRRAAGDTDTQYF
>TRBV2|NA|TRBJ2-6
CASGGNVLTF
>TRBV13|TRBD1|TRBJ2-7
CASSLSRPLVTGGETSYEQYF
>TRBV5-6|TRBD1|TRBJ2-1
CASSPPGTANEQFF
>TRBV5-1|NA|TRBJ2-2
CASSWDITGELFF